Reported below is one TCR beta chain. Its antigen is unknown. A read error may account for a junction end that differs from germline. The PCR contained 60 Vbeta and 13 Jbeta primers. Profiling relied on immunoSEQ multiplex PCR, and the TCRdb table lists in-frame clones only, not all of them. The table includes around 160,000 clones, about 77% detected once. The record originates from a study of cytomegalovirus exposure and HLA in healthy donors. The CDR3 length is 13 residues. Germline V gene sequence: CDR1 SEHNR, CDR2 FQNEAQ (reference sequence). Regarding the study as a whole: The CMV antigen specificity of a few CMV-associated chains was confirmed through in vitro analysis. When analyzed later, a missense DCLRE1C variant was found to be linked to TCR beta V- and J-gene trimming. In an earlier analysis, most TCR beta V segments were productive about 87% or about 30% of the time. Across donors, sequencing depth was assumed by presence/absence analyses to be roughly uniform.

What was sequenced was PBMCs. The TCR originated in a woman in her thirties or forties in good health and CMV-seropositive. The chain joins TRBV7-9 to TRBJ1-4; D is undetermined. The DNA for the CDR3 is TGTTCCAGCAGCTTGACTACTGATGAAAAACTGTTTTTT. Translated: CSSSLTTDEKLFF.